Sequencing of this T cell receptor beta chain was carried out in a study of T cell responses to AZD1222 COVID-19 vaccine. Repertoires were generated with immunoSEQ multiplex PCR, while TCRdb's copy carries only in-frame clones and drops some. The sample lists fewer than 200,000 clones, around 92% occurring once. Germline V gives CDR1 LNHDA, CDR2 SQIVND (reference sequence). This CDR3 spans 17 amino acids. The V gene end was trimmed by 4 bases and the J gene end by 1 base; junction bases not matched to a gene: 9. Sequenced material: peripheral blood, taken on day 0 of AZD1222 vaccination. V is TRBV19 and J is TRBJ1-1, with TRBD1 matching over 10 bases. The sequence came from an adult in good health. The CDR3 is CASSNPRDRGTNTEAFF. The CDR3 region has the DNA TGTGCCAGTAGTAACCCCCGGGACAGGGGAACGAACACTGAAGCTTTCTTT.